This T cell receptor (beta chain) was identified during a study of beta chain features in type 1 diabetes. Study observations and caveats: A PCR bias possibly favoring shorter templates would apply equally to patients and controls. When Type 1 diabetes patients were examined, their TCRB CDR3s proved moderately but significantly shorter in all four CD4+ subsets.

Per the germline V gene, CDR1 is MRHNA and CDR2 is SNTAGT. V dropped 5 bases and J dropped 14; count of bases not matched to a gene: 12. This CDR3 comprises 13 residues. Purities over 98% were achieved in all sorted populations. On this clone: Its antigen is not known.

The investigators reverse transcribed all of the isolated RNA, so they sequenced expressed TCRB transcripts. Using immunoSEQ multiplex PCR, the repertoire was profiled, and TCRdb retains in-frame clones only, with some absent. The sample has 600,000 to 750,000 clones; 9.5% to 15% are singletons. The V gene is TRBV6-4, the J gene TRBJ2-1; 7 bases are a match to TRBD1. The sequencing sample was made of naive CD4+ T cells from blood. This sequence originates from a man aged 30 to 45 with type 1 diabetes. The DNA for the CDR3 is TGTGCCAGCAGTTCGACCGGGACAGACCCAAAGTTCTTC. The encoded protein is CASSSTGTDPKFF.